The 29 T cell receptor beta chains given below trace back to one sample, sequenced in a study of cytomegalovirus exposure and HLA in healthy donors. Researchers ran the PCR with 60 Vbeta and 13 Jbeta primers. This table comes from immunoSEQ multiplex PCR, and its TCRdb copy is limited to in-frame clones, with some not included. This sample yields roughly 130,000 clones, of which about four fifths are seen a single time; under 1.2% belongs to the top ten. Sequencing used PBMCs. These receptors originate from a human donor in good health.

The gene calls are TRBV28 and TRBJ2-3, with TRBD1 matching over 7 bases. The length of the CDR3 is 15 residues. With 2 bases clipped from V and 2 bases from J, the junction kept 4 bases outside the gene matches. Germline CDR1 reads MDHEN; CDR2 reads SYDVKM. CDR3 DNA sequence: TGTGCCAGCAGTTTAATCGGGACAGCCACAGATACGCAGTATTTT. This codes for CASSLIGTATDTQYF.

V usage is TRBV27 and J usage is TRBJ1-1; possible D gene TRBD1, 5 bases. This CDR3 comprises 14 residues. Germline V lookup: CDR1 MNHEY, CDR2 SMNVEV (reference sequence). Deletions cut 7 bases from V and 4 bases from J, with 16 bases between. The CDR3 reads CASTRGGGATEAFF. CDR3 in DNA: TGTGCCAGCACCCGGGGAGGCGGGGCCACTGAAGCTTTCTTT.

This clone appeared once. This rearrangement joins TRBV5-4 to TRBJ2-1; tentatively, D is TRBD2 (7 bases). V dropped 4 bases and J dropped 8 bases, with 22 bases sitting between them. The CDR3 runs to 16 residues. Germline assignment: CDR1 SGHNT and CDR2 YYREEE (reference sequence). The CDR3 loop is CASSREAGRTVDEQFF. In DNA, the CDR3 is TGTGCCAGCAGCCGGGAGGCGGGACGGACAGTTGATGAGCAGTTCTTC.

The chain joins TRBV5-1 to TRBJ1-2; no definite D call. Germline values: CDR1 SGHRS, CDR2 YFSETQ. V shed 2 bases and J shed 4 bases, with 9 bases lying between them. This CDR3 comprises 13 residues. The CDR3 DNA sequence: TGCGCCAGCAGCTTCACGGTTTCCTATGGCTACACCTTC. As protein: CASSFTVSYGYTF.

The chain uses TRBV11-3 and TRBJ1-5; perhaps TRBD1 as D (5 bases). The CDR3 has 15 residues. The germline V gene encodes CDR1 SGHNT and CDR2 YENEEA. The V and J ends lost 4 bases and 3 bases respectively, with 13 bases between them. The CDR3 bases are TGTGCCAGCAGCTCTCGGGGGTTGGCCAATCAGCCCCAGCATTTT. It encodes CASSSRGLANQPQHF.

This chain joins TRBV27 and TRBJ2-5, with D maybe TRBD1 (6 bases). The DNA end favors TRBJ2-7, so the J call may be wrong. CDR3 size: 14 residues. Germline V lookup: CDR1 MNHEY, CDR2 SMNVEV (reference sequence). CDR3 DNA: TGTGCCAGCAGTTTAGACAGGAGCTCCTACGAGCAGTACTTC. It translates to CASSLDRSSYEQYF.

V gene TRBV28 combines with J gene TRBJ1-2, with 10 bases matching TRBD1. CDR1 and CDR2 from the germline V gene are MDHEN and SYDVKM. J gave up 8 bases and V 2 bases, and 8 bases lay outside the gene matches. CDR3 length: 15 residues. The CDR3 region has the DNA TGTGCCAGCAGTTTAGGGACAGGGGCCAATGGGGGCTACACCTTC. Protein: CASSLGTGANGGYTF.

This rearrangement joins TRBV27 to TRBJ1-2, with 7 bases aligning to TRBD1. V dropped 5 bases and J dropped 4; count of bases not matched to a gene: 10. This CDR3 spans 15 amino acids. Germline V gene data show CDR1 as MNHEY and CDR2 as SMNVEV (reference sequence). The DNA for the CDR3 is TGTGCCAGCAGTATCCGGGACAGCTCTTTCTATGGCTACACCTTC. It codes for CASSIRDSSFYGYTF.

The J gene is TRBJ1-5, the V gene TRBV2; 10 nucleotides agree with TRBD1. The CDR3 length is 13 residues. Germline V gene lookup returns CDR1 SNHLY and CDR2 FYNNEI. After removal of 8 bases from V and 6 bases from J, the junction contained 4 bases not matched to a gene. CDR3 amino acids: CASRDRGVQPQHF. CDR3 nucleotide sequence: TGTGCCAGCCGGGACAGGGGCGTTCAGCCCCAGCATTTT.

The V call is TRBV19, the J call TRBJ2-3, with 10 bases matching TRBD1. From germline, CDR1 is LNHDA and CDR2 SQIVND (reference sequence). V lost 3 bases, J lost 7 bases, and 10 bases stayed unmatched. The CDR3 is 16 residues long. DNA of the CDR3: TGTGCCAGTAGTATCCTAGGGACAGGGGATCAGAATACGCAGTATTTT. Its protein is CASSILGTGDQNTQYF. Full variable domain (outside the CDR3, taken from reference TRBV19 and TRBJ2-3): DGGITQSPKYLFRKEGQNVTLSCEQNLNHDAMYWYRQDPGQGLRLIYYSQIVNDFQKGDIAEGYSVSREKKESFPLTVTSAQKNPTAFYLCASSILGTGDQNTQYFGPGTRLTVL.

V and J are TRBV28 and TRBJ2-2, with 13 bases aligning to TRBD2. The germline V gene has CDR1 MDHEN and CDR2 SYDVKM. The length of the CDR3 is 17 residues. Trimming cost V 6 bases and J 5 bases; bases outside gene matches: 9. In DNA, the CDR3 is TGTGCCAGCAGCTCTCCACTAGCGGGGGGGCCAACCGGGGAGCTGTTTTTT. It yields the protein CASSSPLAGGPTGELFF.

The CDR3 here is CASSQEIAGSTYEQYF. CDR3 DNA: TGCGCCAGCAGCCAAGAAATTGCGGGAAGTACCTACGAGCAGTACTTC. The chain is built from TRBV4-1 and TRBJ2-7, with D perhaps TRBD2 (6 bases). The V end lost 0 bases, the J end lost 2 bases, and 14 bases lay between the germline ends. The CDR3 is 16 amino acids. Germline assignment: CDR1 MGHRA and CDR2 YSYEKL.

The rearrangement uses TRBV7-9 and TRBJ2-3; TRBD2 matches 8 bases. The germline V gene has CDR1 SEHNR and CDR2 FQNEAQ (reference sequence). Trimming cost V 3 bases and J 3 bases; bases outside gene matches: 5. CDR3 size: 15 residues. CDR3 sequence reads: CASSFGGGETDTQYF. Written as DNA, the CDR3 is TGTGCCAGCAGCTTCGGGGGGGGAGAGACAGATACGCAGTATTTT.

The chain links TRBV6-4 to TRBJ2-1; 11 nucleotides match TRBD1. The CDR3 contains 14 residues. The germline V gene has CDR1 MRHNA and CDR2 SNTAGT. Trimming took 4 bases from V and 6 from J; bases not matched to a gene: 2. The CDR3 DNA follows: TGTGCCAGCAGTGCGGGACAGGGGGGCAATGAGCAGTTCTTC. The encoded protein is CASSAGQGGNEQFF.

This clone was seen only a few times. The chain employs TRBV6-5 and TRBJ1-2; D remains ambiguous. The CDR3 spans 13 residues. The V and J ends lost 2 bases and 4 bases respectively, with 8 bases between them. The V gene's germline CDR1 is MNHEY and CDR2 SVGAGI. CDR3 amino acids: CASSYGEGYGYTF. Written as DNA, the CDR3 is TGTGCCAGCAGTTACGGGGAGGGCTATGGCTACACCTTC.

The chain uses TRBV5-1 and TRBJ1-1; a possible D gene is TRBD1 (6 bases). The V gene's germline CDR1 is SGHRS and CDR2 YFSETQ. V lost 3 bases to trimming and J lost 0 bases, with 12 bases between them. The CDR3 sequence is 15 residues long. CDR3 coding DNA: TGCGCCAGCAGCTGGGAGACAGGTTTGAACACTGAAGCTTTCTTT. Amino acid sequence: CASSWETGLNTEAFF.

The genes are TRBV7-2 and TRBJ1-2, with 10 bases aligning to TRBD1. After removal of 1 base from V and 5 bases from J, the junction contained 1 base not matched to a gene. CDR1 and CDR2 from the germline V gene are SGHTA and FQGNSA. The CDR3 has 14 residues. The CDR3 bases are TGTGCCAGCAGCTTAGAGGGACAGGGGTATGGCTACACCTTC. Protein product: CASSLEGQGYGYTF. The entire variable domain, with the rest obtained from reference TRBV7-2 and TRBJ1-2, is as follows: GAGVSQSPSNKVTEKGKDVELRCDPISGHTALYWYRQSLGQGLEFLIYFQGNSAPDKSGLPSDRFSAERTGGSVSTLTIQRTQQEDSAVYLCASSLEGQGYGYTFGSGTRLTVV.

The chain combines TRBV5-4 with TRBJ2-5; 10 positions agree with TRBD1. CDR1 and CDR2 from the germline V gene are SGHNT and YYREEE (reference sequence). With 4 bases clipped from V and 1 base from J, the junction kept 4 bases outside the gene matches. The CDR3 spans 15 residues. CDR3 amino acids: CASSPGTGVQETQYF. The DNA of the CDR3 is TGTGCCAGCAGCCCCGGGACAGGGGTCCAAGAGACCCAGTACTTC.

The V gene is TRBV5-6, the J gene TRBJ1-3, with no clear D. The V end was cut by 0 bases, the J end by 0 bases, with 13 bases between. Germline assignment: CDR1 SGHDT and CDR2 YYEEEE. The length of the CDR3 is 17 residues. CDR3 sequence reads: CASSLGWRADSGNTIYF. The CDR3 coding sequence is TGTGCCAGCAGCTTGGGGTGGAGGGCGGACTCTGGAAACACCATATATTTT.

DNA for the CDR3: TGCGCCAGCAGCCAAGAAATAACAGGGAGAACTGAAGCTTTCTTT. Translated, it gives CASSQEITGRTEAFF. This chain joins TRBV4-1 and TRBJ1-1; maybe TRBD1 (6 bases). V was clipped by 0 bases and J by 5 bases, with 13 bases between them. There are 15 residues in the CDR3. From germline, CDR1 is MGHRA and CDR2 YSYEKL.

In DNA, the CDR3 is TGTGCCAGCAGCCCGACCAGCTCGGGATCACCCCTCCACTTT. It specifies CASSPTSSGSPLHF. The rearrangement joins TRBV7-9 to TRBJ1-6; D gene unclear. Between the trimmed V and J ends, which lost 5 bases and 10 bases, there was a span of 15 bases. This CDR3 is 14 amino acids long. Germline loops: CDR1 SEHNR, CDR2 FQNEAQ (reference sequence). The full variable domain, in which reference TRBV7-9 and TRBJ1-6 provide the parts outside the CDR3, is DTGVSQNPRHKITKRGQNVTFRCDPISEHNRLYWYRQTLGQGPEFLTYFQNEAQLEKSRLLSDRFSAERPKGSFSTLEIQRTEQGDSAMYLCASSPTSSGSPLHFGNGTRLTVT.

In this sample, this clone turned up once. The chain recombines TRBV14 with TRBJ1-6; D gene unclear. CDR1 is SGHDN, CDR2 FVKESK, per germline. Trimming left V 3 bases short and J 3 bases short, with 9 bases between. The CDR3 length is 15 residues. This chain's CDR3 is CASSQADFYNSPLHF. The CDR3 coding sequence is TGTGCCAGCAGCCAGGCGGACTTCTATAATTCACCCCTCCACTTT.

V and J are TRBV6-1 and TRBJ1-1, with a weak D call TRBD1 (5 bases). CDR3 length: 13 amino acids. With 7 bases removed from V and 4 bases from J, the gap between germline ends came to 13 bases. In germline, CDR1 is MNHNS, CDR2 SASEGT. CDR3 sequence (DNA): TGTGCCAGCACTCTGGGGGGTACCACTGAAGCTTTCTTT. Its translation is CASTLGGTTEAFF.

This clone occurred once. This chain joins TRBV5-1 and TRBJ2-7; 7 bases are shared with TRBD1. The CDR3 is made up of 15 amino acids. Trimming cost V 0 bases and J 5 bases; bases outside gene matches: 8. CDR1 and CDR2 from the germline V gene are SGHRS and YFSETQ. The DNA of the CDR3 is TGCGCCAGCAGCTTGGTAGACAGGGTCGGCGACGAGCAGTACTTC. As protein: CASSLVDRVGDEQYF.

This clone showed up just once. The chain combines TRBV27 with TRBJ2-6, with D uncertain. Germline V gives CDR1 MNHEY, CDR2 SMNVEV (reference sequence). V lost 5 bases to trimming and J lost 0 bases, with 8 bases between them. This CDR3 region has 15 residues. The CDR3 coding sequence is TGTGCCAGCAGTGGTGAACACTCTGGGGCCAACGTCCTGACTTTC. Translated, it gives CASSGEHSGANVLTF.

This CDR3 reads CASSPGESYEQYF. The CDR3 coding sequence is TGTGCCAGCTCACCGGGCGAGAGCTACGAGCAGTACTTC. J is TRBJ2-7 and V is TRBV18; D is ambiguous. Trimming shortened V by 3 bases and J by 3 bases, and 9 bases separated the two germline ends. Germline V gene data show CDR1 as KGHSH and CDR2 as LQKENI. This CDR3 has 13 residues.

This sequence joins TRBV7-8 and TRBJ2-1; possibly TRBD1 for D (6 bases). Germline CDR1 SGHVS, CDR2 FQNEAQ. The V end was cut by 10 bases, the J end by 5 bases, with 24 bases between. The CDR3 totals 16 residues. CDR3 coding DNA: TGTGCCACTACGCCCATGGGGGCCAACCGAAACAATGAGCAGTTCTTC. Protein sequence: CATTPMGANRNNEQFF.

Details on this clone: The identical CDR3 is also encoded by other nucleotide sequences in the sample. V is TRBV18 and J is TRBJ2-7; D possibly corresponds to TRBD2 (6 bases). The CDR3 is 13 residues long. The germline V gene encodes CDR1 KGHSH and CDR2 LQKENI. Trimming shortened V by 2 bases and J by 1 base, and 6 bases separated the two germline ends. CDR3 region: CASSPGGSYEQYF. The CDR3 nucleotides read TGTGCCAGCTCACCAGGGGGGTCCTACGAGCAGTACTTC.

The sample holds a few counts of this clone. This rearrangement joins TRBV6-6 to TRBJ2-7, with TRBD2 matching over 14 bases. The length of the CDR3 is 15 residues. V was pared by 6 bases and J by 4 bases, with 5 bases of the junction left unmatched. Germline CDR1 reads MNHNY; CDR2 reads SVGAGI (reference sequence). In DNA, the CDR3 is TGTGCCAGCAGGCGACTAGCGGGGGGGCTATACGAGCAGTACTTC. Its protein is CASRRLAGGLYEQYF.